Below are 3 T cell receptor beta chains sequenced from a single sample in a study of CD8 T cells in ankylosing spondylitis. Each CDR3 protein gets one entry after TCRdb re-called the 5' RACE reads with MiXCR. Among approximately 500,000 distinct CDR3 sequences listed, about an eighth were seen once. Points from the study as a whole: Blood from ankylosing spondylitis patients appeared to carry a characteristic roughly eight-variant TCR beta motif.

Antigens of these TCRs are unknown. Sequences were obtained from blood, either unsorted or a sorted T cell fraction (not recorded which). These TCRs come from a male donor with ankylosing spondylitis.

This chain joins TRBV5-5 and TRBJ2-1; D uncertain. CDR1 and CDR2 from the germline V gene are SGHKS and YYEKEE (reference sequence). V lost 1 base and J 12 bases, leaving 14 bases between the germline ends. The CDR3 covers 13 residues. CDR3 loop: CASSLNIGDGQFF. The CDR3 nucleotides are TGTGCCAGCAGCTTGAACATCGGCGATGGGCAGTTCTTC.

The table lists this clonotype with many counts. DNA of the CDR3: TGCGCCAGCAGCTTTGCCATTGGACAGGGCGCTAATGGCTACACCTTC. Residues: CASSFAIGQGANGYTF. This rearrangement joins TRBV5-1 to TRBJ1-2; 8 bases align to TRBD1. Germline CDR1 and CDR2: SGHRS and YFSETQ. CDR3 length: 16 residues. Unmatched junction bases numbered 12, after V lost 2 bases and J lost 6 bases.

The V call is TRBV3-1, the J call TRBJ2-7, with D possibly being TRBD2 (6 bases). V was pared by 6 bases and J by 4 bases, with 19 bases between. The CDR3 covers 15 residues. Germline values: CDR1 LGHDT, CDR2 YNNKEL (reference sequence). CDR3 nucleotides: TGTGCCAGCAGTACCAATCTGGGAGGTTCTTACGAGCAGTACTTC. As protein: CASSTNLGGSYEQYF.